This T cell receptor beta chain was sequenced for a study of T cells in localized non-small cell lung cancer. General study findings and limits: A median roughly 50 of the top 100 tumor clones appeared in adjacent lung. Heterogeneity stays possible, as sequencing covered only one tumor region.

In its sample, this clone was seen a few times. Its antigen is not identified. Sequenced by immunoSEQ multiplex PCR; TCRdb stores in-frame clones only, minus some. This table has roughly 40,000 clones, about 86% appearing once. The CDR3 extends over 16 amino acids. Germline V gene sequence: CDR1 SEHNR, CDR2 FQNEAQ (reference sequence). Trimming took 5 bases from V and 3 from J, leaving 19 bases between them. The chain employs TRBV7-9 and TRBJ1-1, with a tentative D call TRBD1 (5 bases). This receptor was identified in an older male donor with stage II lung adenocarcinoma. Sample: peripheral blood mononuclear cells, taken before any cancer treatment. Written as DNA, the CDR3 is TGTGCCAGCAGCCGGGGGTTCGGTCCCTTGGACACTGAAGCTTTCTTT. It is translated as CASSRGFGPLDTEAFF.